This T cell receptor (beta chain) is from a study of blood T cells in healthy people across ages (dated by TCRdb to 2015 to 2017). Describing the broader study: In model experiments, template switching captured roughly one uniquely barcoded TCR beta cDNA molecule for every two T cells. The study measured age-related changes in TCR beta repertoire diversity using deep sequencing normalized with unique cDNA molecular identifiers. Four age groups were formed from the donors: young (average about 16 years), middle-aged (around 37), aged (under 70) and long-lived (about 75). Two additional independent replicas of 1 million unique cDNA reads from the same blood draw were analyzed for two donors (one aged 18 to 30 and one aged 80 or older). To avoid experimental bias, donors of different ages were distributed randomly across sequencing lanes.

In the case of this clonotype: Its antigen is not yet known. The sample holds no much larger clone one base away, and base qualities are not on file.

The receptor library was made with 5' RACE. The instrument given in TCRdb is Illumina HiSeq 2500. A second roughly 7 to 11 cycle PCR used a sample-barcoded 5' primer and a J-beta primer mix. A template-switch 5' adaptor carrying 12 random nucleotides introduced a unique molecular identifier onto each TCR beta cDNA molecule. Each sample yielded at least 3 million CDR3-containing paired-end reads. First-strand cDNA synthesis was performed from all RNA using the Mint cDNA synthesis kit, with priming by a TRBC-specific oligonucleotide. Following uracil-DNA glycosylase treatment, all cDNA underwent a first 18-cycle PCR with the universal primers M1SS and BC2_uni_R. The source study handled its data this way. For normalization, 1 million high-quality reads were randomly selected from each sample, with every read carrying a distinct molecular identifier. Reads with shared molecular identifiers were discarded instead of being binned into consensus sequences. MiTCR, with a Q25 quality threshold and the strictest error-elimination algorithm, was used for CDR3 identification, clonotype clustering and error correction. Lower-bound total TCR beta diversity was estimated with a nonparametric unseen species model using Euler transformation. TCRdb redid the processing of the public reads, applying fastp at Q25 and MiXCR, and retained in-frame beta chains. Each CDR3 protein appears once, grouped with its most common genes and DNA. The V and J calls were not made by the authors but by TCRdb's processing. The table for this sample lists around 1,700,000 distinct CDR3 sequences; roughly 30% of them were counted only once. The ten biggest clones cover roughly 8% of the sample.

The roughly 38 donors, aged about 6 to 95 years, were systemically healthy Caucasian individuals from Russia. Approximately 9 milliliters of peripheral blood were collected from each donor into EDTA-treated Vacutainer tubes. Ficoll-Paque density-gradient centrifugation was used to isolate PBMCs, with at least 6 million obtained per sample. Total RNA was extracted from PBMCs with Trizol reagent, with at least 5 micrograms obtained per sample. The percentages of naive CD45RAhigh/CD27high T cells were determined by flow cytometry on a PBMC aliquot from every donor. Here is what the overall study found, with its caveats: Total diversity estimates from one million sequenced T cells were considered lower bounds and underestimates. Compared with the aged group, more naive CD4+ T cells, fewer expanded clones and increased TCR diversity were shown by the long-lived group, suggesting age selection. Bulk unsorted PBMC profiling prevented conclusive comparison of naive and antigen-experienced compartments. Donor CMV infection status was unknown, potentially confounding age-related changes in expanded clonotypes. As age increased, observed TCR beta diversity per million T cells dropped in a roughly linear way, and a significant reduction was already evident by age approximately 40. The percentage of naive T cells measured by flow cytometry correlated strongly with observed TCR beta diversity.

For this chain, trimming is 6 bases at the V end and 2 bases at the J end, and the number of junction bases without a gene match is 10. The cysteine opens and the phenylalanine closes a CDR3 of 15 amino acids. Only the CDR3 region is kept as DNA, spanning 45 bases read in frame from base 1. The germline V gene gives CDR1 as MNHEY and CDR2 as SVGAGI. The chain is assembled from TRBV6-5 and TRBJ2-7, and 7 junctional nucleotides match TRBD2. The sequence derives from a woman aged 30 to 39 in good health. Sequenced material: blood. The CDR3 protein is CASSPRGRGAYEQYF. The DNA sequence reads TGTGCCAGCAGCCCCCGGGGACGGGGGGCCTACGAGCAGTACTTC.